This T cell receptor beta chain was captured by sequencing in a study of T cell responses to AZD1222 COVID-19 vaccine. The study's findings and limits: Samples come after the peak T cell response, not at day 14. Following two doses of AZD1222, Spike-specific TCR breadth and depth rose. Mostly white British, mostly female donors; authors suggested clonal diversity may be underestimated. Seropositivity was recorded at baseline in only 5 or 6 AZD1222 recipients.

As to this clone: What it binds is not known.

The protocol was immunoSEQ multiplex PCR, while the TCRdb copy is restricted to in-frame clones and leaves out a portion. The table lists roughly 70,000 clones, approximately 90% of them singletons. The CDR3 is 11 amino acids. V trimming: 4 bases; J trimming: 7 bases; junction bases outside the gene matches: 0. Per the germline V gene, CDR1 is MNHEY and CDR2 is SMNVEV (reference sequence). The receptor was isolated from an adult who received the MenACWY meningococcal vaccine as a control. The specimen was peripheral blood, collected 28 days after the second dose of the MenACWY control vaccine. This sequence joins TRBV27 and TRBJ1-2, with 7 bases matching TRBD1. For the CDR3, the DNA is TGTGCCAGCAGTTACAGGGGTGGCTACACCTTC. Translated: CASSYRGGYTF.